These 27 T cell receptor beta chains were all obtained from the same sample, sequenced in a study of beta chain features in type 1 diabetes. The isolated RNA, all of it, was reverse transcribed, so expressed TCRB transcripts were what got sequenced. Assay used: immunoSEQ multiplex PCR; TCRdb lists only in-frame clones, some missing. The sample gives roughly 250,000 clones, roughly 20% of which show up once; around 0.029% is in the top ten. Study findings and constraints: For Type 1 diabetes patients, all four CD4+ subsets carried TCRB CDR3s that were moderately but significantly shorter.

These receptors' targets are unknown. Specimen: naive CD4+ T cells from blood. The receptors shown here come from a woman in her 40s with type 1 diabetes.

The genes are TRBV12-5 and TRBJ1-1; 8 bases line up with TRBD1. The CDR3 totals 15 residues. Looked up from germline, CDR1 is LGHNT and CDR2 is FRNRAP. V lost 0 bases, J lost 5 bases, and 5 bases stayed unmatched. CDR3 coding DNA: TGTGCTAGTGGTTTGGTACAACAGGGGGTGACTGAAGCTTTCTTT. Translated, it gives CASGLVQQGVTEAFF.

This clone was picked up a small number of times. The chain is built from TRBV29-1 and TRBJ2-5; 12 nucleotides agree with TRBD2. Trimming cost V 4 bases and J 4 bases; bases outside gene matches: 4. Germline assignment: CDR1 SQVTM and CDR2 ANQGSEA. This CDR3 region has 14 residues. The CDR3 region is CSVGQLAGGETQYF. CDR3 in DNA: TGCAGCGTTGGACAACTAGCGGGAGGAGAGACCCAGTACTTC.

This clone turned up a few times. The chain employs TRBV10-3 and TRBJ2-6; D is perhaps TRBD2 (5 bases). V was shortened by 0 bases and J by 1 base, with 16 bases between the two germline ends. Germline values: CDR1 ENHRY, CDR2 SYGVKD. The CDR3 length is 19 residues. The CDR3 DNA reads TGTGCCATCAGTGAGTCTTTCGGACTTCTCGGTTCTGGGGCCAACGTCCTGACTTTC. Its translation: CAISESFGLLGSGANVLTF.

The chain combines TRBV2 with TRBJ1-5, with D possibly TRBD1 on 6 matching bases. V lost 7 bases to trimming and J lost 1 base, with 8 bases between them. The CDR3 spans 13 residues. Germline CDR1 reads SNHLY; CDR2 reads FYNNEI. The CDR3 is CASNRESNQPQHF. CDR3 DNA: TGTGCCAGCAACAGGGAAAGCAATCAGCCCCAGCATTTT.

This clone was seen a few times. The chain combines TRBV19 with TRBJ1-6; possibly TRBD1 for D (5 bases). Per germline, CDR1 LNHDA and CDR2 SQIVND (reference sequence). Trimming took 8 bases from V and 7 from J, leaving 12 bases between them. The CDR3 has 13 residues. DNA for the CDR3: TGTGCCAGTCGCGGGGCAGAAAATTCACCCCTCCACTTT. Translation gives CASRGAENSPLHF.

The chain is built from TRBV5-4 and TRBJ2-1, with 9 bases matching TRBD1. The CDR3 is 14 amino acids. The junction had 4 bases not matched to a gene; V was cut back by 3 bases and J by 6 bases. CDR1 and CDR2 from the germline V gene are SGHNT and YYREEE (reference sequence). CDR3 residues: CASSSGTGPNEQFF. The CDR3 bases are TGTGCCAGCAGCTCCGGGACAGGGCCCAATGAGCAGTTCTTC.

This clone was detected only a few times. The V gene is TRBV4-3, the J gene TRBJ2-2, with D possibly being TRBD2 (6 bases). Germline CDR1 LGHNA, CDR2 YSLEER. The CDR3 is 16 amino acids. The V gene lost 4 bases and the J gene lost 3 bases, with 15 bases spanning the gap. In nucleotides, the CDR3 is TGCGCCAGCAGCCGGGCGGGACTTTCCTACACCGGGGAGCTGTTTTTT. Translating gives CASSRAGLSYTGELFF.

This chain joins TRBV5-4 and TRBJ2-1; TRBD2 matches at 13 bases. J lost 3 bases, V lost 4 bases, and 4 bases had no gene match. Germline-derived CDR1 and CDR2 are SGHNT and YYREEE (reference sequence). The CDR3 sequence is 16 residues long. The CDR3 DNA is TGTGCCAGCAGCCCGGGGACTAGCGGGAACTACAATGAGCAGTTCTTC. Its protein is CASSPGTSGNYNEQFF.

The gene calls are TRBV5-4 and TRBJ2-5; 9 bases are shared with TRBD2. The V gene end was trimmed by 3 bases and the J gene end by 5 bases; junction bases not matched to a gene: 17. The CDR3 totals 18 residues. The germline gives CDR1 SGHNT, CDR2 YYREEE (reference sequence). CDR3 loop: CASSSRGGSGRVAETQYF. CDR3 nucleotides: TGTGCCAGCAGCTCCAGGGGGGGTAGCGGGAGAGTCGCCGAGACCCAGTACTTC.

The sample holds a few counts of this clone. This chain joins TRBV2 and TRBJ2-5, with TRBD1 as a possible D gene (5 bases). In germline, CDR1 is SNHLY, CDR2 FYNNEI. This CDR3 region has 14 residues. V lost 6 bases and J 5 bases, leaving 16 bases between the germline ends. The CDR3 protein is CASREQASRETQYF. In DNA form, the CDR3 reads TGTGCCAGCAGAGAACAGGCCAGCCGGGAGACCCAGTACTTC.

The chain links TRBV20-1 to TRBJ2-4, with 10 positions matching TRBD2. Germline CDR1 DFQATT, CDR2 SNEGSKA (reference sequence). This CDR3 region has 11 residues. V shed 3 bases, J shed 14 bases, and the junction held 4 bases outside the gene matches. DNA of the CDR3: TGCAGTGCTAGCAGCGGGAGGGCCAAGTACTTC. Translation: CSASSGRAKYF.

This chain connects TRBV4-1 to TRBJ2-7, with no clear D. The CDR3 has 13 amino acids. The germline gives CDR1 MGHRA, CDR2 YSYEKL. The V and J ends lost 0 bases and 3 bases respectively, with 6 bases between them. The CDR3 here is CASSQDPNYEQYF. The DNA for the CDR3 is TGCGCCAGCAGCCAAGATCCCAACTACGAGCAGTACTTC.

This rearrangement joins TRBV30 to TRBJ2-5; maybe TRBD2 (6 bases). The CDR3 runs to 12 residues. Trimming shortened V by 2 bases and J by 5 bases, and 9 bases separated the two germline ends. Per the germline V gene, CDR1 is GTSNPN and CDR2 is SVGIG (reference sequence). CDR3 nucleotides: TGTGCCTGGAGTCAAGCGGGTGAGACCCAGTACTTC. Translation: CAWSQAGETQYF.

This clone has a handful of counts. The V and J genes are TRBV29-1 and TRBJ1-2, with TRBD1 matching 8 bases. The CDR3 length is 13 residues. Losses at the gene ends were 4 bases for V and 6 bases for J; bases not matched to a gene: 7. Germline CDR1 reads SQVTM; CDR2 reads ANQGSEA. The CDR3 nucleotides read TGCAGCGTTGGCCAGGGGGCGCGGGATGGCTACACCTTC. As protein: CSVGQGARDGYTF.

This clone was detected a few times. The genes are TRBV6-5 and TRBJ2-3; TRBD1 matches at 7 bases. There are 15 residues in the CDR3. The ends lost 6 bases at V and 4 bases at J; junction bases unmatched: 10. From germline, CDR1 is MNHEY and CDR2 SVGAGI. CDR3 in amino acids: CASSPNNRGPDTQYF. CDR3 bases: TGTGCCAGCAGCCCTAATAACAGGGGCCCAGATACGCAGTATTTT.

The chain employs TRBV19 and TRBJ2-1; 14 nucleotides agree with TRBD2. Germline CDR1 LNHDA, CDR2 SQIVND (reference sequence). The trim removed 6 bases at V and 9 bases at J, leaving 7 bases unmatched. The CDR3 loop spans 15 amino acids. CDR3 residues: CASSAGTSGRSEQFF. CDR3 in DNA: TGTGCCAGTAGCGCCGGGACTAGCGGGAGAAGTGAGCAGTTCTTC.

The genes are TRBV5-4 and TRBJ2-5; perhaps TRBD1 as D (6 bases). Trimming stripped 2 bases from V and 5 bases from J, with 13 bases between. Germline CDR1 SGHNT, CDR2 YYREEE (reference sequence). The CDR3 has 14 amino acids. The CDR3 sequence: CASSLGQRGETQYF. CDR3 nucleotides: TGTGCCAGCAGCTTAGGACAGAGGGGGGAGACCCAGTACTTC.

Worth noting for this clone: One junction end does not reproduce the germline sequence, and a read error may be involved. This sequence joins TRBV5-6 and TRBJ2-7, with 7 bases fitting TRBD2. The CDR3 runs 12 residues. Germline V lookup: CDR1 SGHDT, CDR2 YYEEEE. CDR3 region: CASSFGLAELYF. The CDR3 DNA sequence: TGTGCCAGCAGCTTTGGGCTAGCGGAGCTGTACTTC.

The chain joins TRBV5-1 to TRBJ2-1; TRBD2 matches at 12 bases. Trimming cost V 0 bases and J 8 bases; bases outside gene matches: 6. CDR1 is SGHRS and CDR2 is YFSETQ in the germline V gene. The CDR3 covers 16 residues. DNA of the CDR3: TGCGCCAGCAGCTTGGAACCTAGCGGGGGGGCAGATGAGCAGTTCTTC. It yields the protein CASSLEPSGGADEQFF.

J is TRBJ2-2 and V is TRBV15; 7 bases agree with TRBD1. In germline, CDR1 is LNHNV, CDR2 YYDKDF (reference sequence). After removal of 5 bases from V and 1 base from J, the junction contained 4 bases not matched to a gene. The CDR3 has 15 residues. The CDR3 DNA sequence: TGTGCCACCAGCCAGGACAGGCTGAACACCGGGGAGCTGTTTTTT. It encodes CATSQDRLNTGELFF.

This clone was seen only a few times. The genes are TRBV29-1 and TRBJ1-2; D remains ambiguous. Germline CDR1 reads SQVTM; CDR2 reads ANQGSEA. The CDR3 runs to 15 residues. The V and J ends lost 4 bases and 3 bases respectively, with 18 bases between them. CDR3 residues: CSVGGEFLGDYGYTF. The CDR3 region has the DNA TGCAGCGTTGGCGGGGAGTTCCTTGGGGACTATGGCTACACCTTC.

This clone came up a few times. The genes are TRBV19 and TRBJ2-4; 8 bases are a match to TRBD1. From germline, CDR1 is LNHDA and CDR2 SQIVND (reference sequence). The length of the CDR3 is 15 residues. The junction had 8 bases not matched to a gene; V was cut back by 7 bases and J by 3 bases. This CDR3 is CASTDRGLGKNIQYF. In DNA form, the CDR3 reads TGTGCCAGTACAGACAGGGGCCTAGGCAAAAACATTCAGTACTTC.

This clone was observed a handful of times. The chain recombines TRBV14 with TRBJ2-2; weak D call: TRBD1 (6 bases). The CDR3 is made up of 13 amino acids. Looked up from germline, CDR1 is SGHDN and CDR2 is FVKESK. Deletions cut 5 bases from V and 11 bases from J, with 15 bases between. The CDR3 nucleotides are TGTGCCAGCAGCTTACGGACAGCCTCAGAGCTGTTTTTT. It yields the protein CASSLRTASELFF.

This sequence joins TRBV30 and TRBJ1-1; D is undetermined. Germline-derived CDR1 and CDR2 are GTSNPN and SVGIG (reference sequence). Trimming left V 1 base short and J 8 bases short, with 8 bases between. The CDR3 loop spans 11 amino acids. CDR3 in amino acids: CAWSAAEEAFF. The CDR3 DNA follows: TGTGCCTGGAGTGCGGCGGAAGAAGCTTTCTTT.

The CDR3 DNA sequence: TGTGCCAGCATTTCGCTGACGGGAGCGGAAAACATTCAGTACTTC. Its translation: CASISLTGAENIQYF. This rearrangement joins TRBV28 to TRBJ2-4, with D possibly being TRBD2 (6 bases). The CDR3 sequence is 15 residues long. From germline, CDR1 is MDHEN and CDR2 SYDVKM. The V gene lost 7 bases and the J gene lost 5 bases, with 18 bases spanning the gap.

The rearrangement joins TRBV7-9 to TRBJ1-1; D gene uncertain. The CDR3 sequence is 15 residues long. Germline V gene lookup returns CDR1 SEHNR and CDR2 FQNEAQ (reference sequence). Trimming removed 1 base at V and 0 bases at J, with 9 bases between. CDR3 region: CASSLELLMNTEAFF. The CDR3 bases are TGTGCCAGCAGCTTAGAGCTCCTAATGAACACTGAAGCTTTCTTT.

For the CDR3, the DNA is TGTGCCACCAGAGACAGGGGGCGCGGTGAGCAGTTCTTC. Its translation: CATRDRGRGEQFF. This rearrangement joins TRBV6-1 to TRBJ2-1; 10 positions match TRBD1. J gave up 9 bases and V 10 bases, and 9 bases lay outside the gene matches. The CDR3 consists of 13 residues. Germline assignment: CDR1 MNHNS and CDR2 SASEGT.